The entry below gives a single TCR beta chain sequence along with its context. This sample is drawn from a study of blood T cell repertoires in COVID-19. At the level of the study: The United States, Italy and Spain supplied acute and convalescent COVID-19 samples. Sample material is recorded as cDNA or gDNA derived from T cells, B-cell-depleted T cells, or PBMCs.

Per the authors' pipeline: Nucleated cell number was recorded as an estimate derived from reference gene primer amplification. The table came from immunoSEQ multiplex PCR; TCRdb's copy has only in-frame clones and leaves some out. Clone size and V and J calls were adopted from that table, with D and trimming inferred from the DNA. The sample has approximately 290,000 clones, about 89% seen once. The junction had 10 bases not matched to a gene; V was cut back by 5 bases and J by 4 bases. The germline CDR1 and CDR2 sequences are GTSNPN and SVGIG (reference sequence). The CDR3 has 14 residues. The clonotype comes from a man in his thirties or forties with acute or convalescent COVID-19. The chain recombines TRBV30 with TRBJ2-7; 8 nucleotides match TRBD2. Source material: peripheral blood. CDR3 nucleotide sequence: TGTGCCTGGGATAGGACTAGCAATTTTTACGAGCAGTACTTC. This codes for CAWDRTSNFYEQYF.